Listed below are T cell receptor beta chains from one sample, sequenced in a study of cytomegalovirus exposure and HLA in healthy donors. Assay used: immunoSEQ multiplex PCR; TCRdb lists only in-frame clones, some missing. The repertoire has 78,000 or so clones, roughly 83% of them found once; the top ten carry approximately 2.4%. Sample: PBMCs. All receptors derive from a woman in her 50s in good health and CMV-seronegative. Both conserved end residues are part of each CDR3. The D gene is left open where the match is weak. Not every row has a clone size; where given, it reads once, few, many or a size class.

V gene	J gene	D gene	clone size	CDR3 DNA	CDR3 protein
TRBV7-9	TRBJ2-7	TRBD2	.	TGTGCCAGCAGCTTAGAGGGAGGGGACCCCTACGAGCAGTACTTC	CASSLEGGDPYEQYF
TRBV9	TRBJ2-5	.	.	TGTGCCAGCAGCGTAGGGGGCTGGGAAGAGACCCAGTACTTC	CASSVGGWEETQYF
TRBV2	TRBJ1-5	.	few	TGTGCCAGCAGAGTAAATCGGTGGAGCAATCAGCCCCAGCATTTT	CASRVNRWSNQPQHF
TRBV19	TRBJ2-2	.	.	TGTGCCAGTAGTATAAAGGGGTCAACGAACACCGGGGAGCTGTTTTTT	CASSIKGSTNTGELFF
TRBV9	TRBJ2-3	TRBD2	.	TGTGCCAGCAGCGGTAGCGGGGGGACAGATACGCAGTATTTT	CASSGSGGTDTQYF
TRBV14	TRBJ2-1	TRBD1	.	TGTGCCAGCAGCTCCCGGGACAGGGGTAATAATGAGCAGTTCTTC	CASSSRDRGNNEQFF
TRBV27	TRBJ1-1	.	.	TGTGCCAGCAGCCTCGACATCCGGGGGGCCACTGAAGCTTTCTTT	CASSLDIRGATEAFF
TRBV9	TRBJ1-2	.	few	TGTGCCAGCAGCCCTTCAGGGAACACGTACTATGGCTACACCTTC	CASSPSGNTYYGYTF
TRBV5-1	TRBJ1-1	TRBD1	.	TGCGCCAGCAGCGAGGGACAGCCTAACACTGAAGCTTTCTTT	CASSEGQPNTEAFF
TRBV4-1	TRBJ2-2	.	.	TGCGCCAGCAGCCCTTCTGCGGCGGGCGGGGCAACCGGGGAGCTGTTTTTT	CASSPSAAGGATGELFF
TRBV7-3	TRBJ2-2	TRBD2	.	TGTGCCAGCAGCGCCAAGGGACTAGCGGGAGGTAACACCGGGGAGCTGTTTTTT	CASSAKGLAGGNTGELFF
TRBV7-9	TRBJ1-2	.	.	TGTGCCAGCAGCTACCGGGGGGGGCTCGGCTATGGCTACACCTTC	CASSYRGGLGYGYTF
TRBV4-1	TRBJ2-1	TRBD1	.	TGCGCCAGCAGCCCCGAAACCACAGGGGGCCGGAAACTCCGGGAGCAGTTCTTC	CASSPETTGGRKLREQFF
TRBV21-1	TRBJ2-1	.	.	TGTGCCAGCAGCAAAAAAGGGGAGGCCCCCCCCAATGAGCAGTTCTTC	CASSKKGEAPPNEQFF
TRBV6-1	TRBJ1-1	TRBD1	.	TGTGCCAGCAGTGGCCACGGACAGGGGGCGCGGAACACTGAAGCTTTCTTT	CASSGHGQGARNTEAFF
TRBV29-1	TRBJ2-7	TRBD1	.	TGCAGCGTTGAGTCCCGGTTGACAGGGGAAGGGCCCTACGAGCAGTACTTC	CSVESRLTGEGPYEQYF
TRBV4-3	TRBJ2-3	.	.	TGCGCCAGCAGCCAAGATCCGGACAGCCCGCAGTATTTT	CASSQDPDSPQYF
TRBV4-1	TRBJ2-7	.	.	TGCGCCAGCAGCCAAGGAGACAGGAGTACCTACGAGCAGTACTTC	CASSQGDRSTYEQYF
TRBV5-5	TRBJ1-5	.	.	TGTGCCAGCAGCTTGGTTTCGGGGAATCAGCCCCAGCATTTT	CASSLVSGNQPQHF
TRBV5-8	TRBJ1-4	.	.	TGTGCCAGCAGCTTGAAACCGGGGTGGGAAAAACTGTTTTTT	CASSLKPGWEKLFF
TRBV9	TRBJ2-1	TRBD2	.	TGTGCCAGCAGCGCAGACGGGGGGGACACGAATGAGCAGTTCTTC	CASSADGGDTNEQFF
TRBV6-5	TRBJ1-6	TRBD1	.	TGTGCCAGCAGACGCGACAGGGAAGTTTCACCCCTCCACTTT	CASRRDREVSPLHF
TRBV6-5	TRBJ2-6	.	.	TGTGCCAGCTCAACCGGGAGCTCTGGGGCCAACGTCCTGACTTTC	CASSTGSSGANVLTF
TRBV19	TRBJ2-2	.	few	TGTGCCAGTAGTATGTTTACTAGCCCCACCGGGGAGCTGTTTTTT	CASSMFTSPTGELFF
TRBV13	TRBJ2-1	.	once	TGTGCCAGCAGCCTAACAGGCTCCTACAATGAGCAGTTCTTC	CASSLTGSYNEQFF
TRBV28	TRBJ2-7	TRBD1	.	TGTGCCAGCAGTTCCCGGACAGGACCCTACGAGCAGTACTTC	CASSSRTGPYEQYF
TRBV2	TRBJ2-5	.	.	TGTGCCAGCAGTGAAGGGGACAACCAAGAGACCCAGTACTTC	CASSEGDNQETQYF
TRBV5-1	TRBJ1-1	TRBD1	.	TGCGCCAGCAGCCCGGGGACAGGGGGCACTGAAGCTTTCTTT	CASSPGTGGTEAFF
TRBV27	TRBJ1-2	TRBD1	few	TGTGCCAGCGGACACAACAGGGGGCAAAATGGCTACACCTTC	CASGHNRGQNGYTF
TRBV10-3	TRBJ1-2	.	.	TGTGCCATCAGTGAAGGGAGGTACAACTATGGCTACACCTTC	CAISEGRYNYGYTF
TRBV10-2	TRBJ2-3	TRBD2	.	TGCGCCACCCAGTCGTCTAGCGGGGGAAGCACAGATACGCAGTATTTT	CATQSSSGGSTDTQYF
TRBV5-8	TRBJ1-5	TRBD1	.	TGTGCCAGCAGCAGCCGGGACAGGATAAATCAGCCCCAGCATTTT	CASSSRDRINQPQHF
TRBV5-6	TRBJ2-6	TRBD1	.	TGTGCCAGCAGCTTCGGACAGGGCATCCCCTCTGGGGCCAACGTCCTGACTTTC	CASSFGQGIPSGANVLTF
TRBV27	TRBJ2-1	.	.	TGTGCCAGCAGTTTATCGATGTATACCGGGAGAAAATACAATGAGCAGTTCTTC	CASSLSMYTGRKYNEQFF
TRBV28	TRBJ2-7	.	.	TGTGCCAGCAGTCCCGTACGAGGGGGCGAGCAGTACTTC	CASSPVRGGEQYF
TRBV19	TRBJ2-3	.	.	TGTGCCAGTTCCGCTTGGGCCAGCACAGATACGCAGTATTTT	CASSAWASTDTQYF
TRBV6-1	TRBJ1-1	.	.	TGTGCCAGCAGTTTTTACGACAGTGAAGCTTTCTTT	CASSFYDSEAFF
TRBV15	TRBJ1-1	.	.	TGTGCCACCAGCAGAGATTGGCAGTACACTGAAGCTTTCTTT	CATSRDWQYTEAFF
TRBV5-4	TRBJ1-1	.	.	TGTGCCAGCAGCTTGGAGGGTAGAGGGCTGAACACTGAAGCTTTCTTT	CASSLEGRGLNTEAFF
TRBV4-1	TRBJ2-2	.	.	TGCGCCAGCAGCCAAGTATTCGCGCCAGGGGGGCCCGGGGAGCTGTTTTTT	CASSQVFAPGGPGELFF
TRBV10-3	TRBJ2-1	TRBD2	once	TGTGCCATCAGTGAGTCGGGTGGACTAGCGGGAGGGTCTGGCAATGAGCAGTTCTTC	CAISESGGLAGGSGNEQFF
TRBV19	TRBJ1-2	.	.	TGTGCCAGTATGGAGAACTATGGCTACACCTTC	CASMENYGYTF
TRBV4-1	TRBJ1-2	TRBD1	.	TGCGCCAGCAGCCAGCCCCCCTCGGCAGGGGGAGGTCTAAACGGCTACACCTTC	CASSQPPSAGGGLNGYTF
TRBV7-9	TRBJ2-1	.	.	TGTGCCAGCAGCCTCATGGACTTCTGGGGAAACAATGAGCAGTTCTTC	CASSLMDFWGNNEQFF
TRBV27	TRBJ1-5	.	.	TGTGCCAGCTCCAAACGGGTGGGCAATCAGCCCCAGCATTTT	CASSKRVGNQPQHF
TRBV2	TRBJ2-5	TRBD1	.	TGTGCCAGCAGGGGACAGCAAGAGACCCAGTACTTC	CASRGQQETQYF
TRBV7-2	TRBJ2-3	TRBD2	.	TGTGCCAGCAGCTTAGGAGGACTAGCGGGGGCAGATACGCAGTATTTT	CASSLGGLAGADTQYF
TRBV7-2	TRBJ2-5	.	once	TGTGCCAGCACCTTCCAAGGGGGTGGGGAGACCCAGTACTTC	CASTFQGGGETQYF
TRBV28	TRBJ1-2	TRBD1	.	TGTGCCAGCAGAAATATGGGACAGGGGGCTAACTATGGCTACACCTTC	CASRNMGQGANYGYTF
TRBV19	TRBJ2-7	TRBD1	once	TGTGCCAGCTCGACAGGGTTAACCTACGAGCAGTACTTC	CASSTGLTYEQYF
TRBV2	TRBJ1-2	TRBD1	.	TGTGCCAGCCGGAGTGGGACAGTTAACTATGGCTACACCTTC	CASRSGTVNYGYTF
TRBV19	TRBJ1-1	TRBD1	.	TGTGCCAGTAGGGGGGTTGGACAGGGGACTGAAGCTTTCTTT	CASRGVGQGTEAFF
TRBV7-6	TRBJ1-3	.	few	TGTGCCAGCAGCTTGAGCTTCGGGGACACCATATATTTT	CASSLSFGDTIYF
TRBV28	TRBJ1-1	TRBD1	.	TGTGCCAGCAGGGTCAGGGGGCCGAACACTGAAGCTTTCTTT	CASRVRGPNTEAFF
TRBV6-1	TRBJ2-1	TRBD1	.	TGTGCCAGCAGTGTTGCGACAGGGGGAAATGAGCAGTTCTTC	CASSVATGGNEQFF
TRBV28	TRBJ2-3	TRBD2	.	TGTGCCAGCAGGCACTATACTAGCGGGAGTTCAGATACGCAGTATTTT	CASRHYTSGSSDTQYF
TRBV27	TRBJ1-1	TRBD1	.	TGTGCCAGCAGTCCGGGACAGACTTTGAACACTGAAGCTTTCTTT	CASSPGQTLNTEAFF